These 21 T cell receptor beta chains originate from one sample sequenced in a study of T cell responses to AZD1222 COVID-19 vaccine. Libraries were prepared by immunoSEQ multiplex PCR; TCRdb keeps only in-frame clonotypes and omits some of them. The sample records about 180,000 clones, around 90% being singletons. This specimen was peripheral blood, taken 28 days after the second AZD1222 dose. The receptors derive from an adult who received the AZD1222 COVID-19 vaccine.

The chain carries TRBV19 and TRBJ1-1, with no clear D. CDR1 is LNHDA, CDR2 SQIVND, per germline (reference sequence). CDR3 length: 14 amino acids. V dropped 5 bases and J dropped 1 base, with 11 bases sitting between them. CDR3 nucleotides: TGTGCCAGTAGTTCCGTAGCCGCGAACACTGAAGCTTTCTTT. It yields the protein CASSSVAANTEAFF.

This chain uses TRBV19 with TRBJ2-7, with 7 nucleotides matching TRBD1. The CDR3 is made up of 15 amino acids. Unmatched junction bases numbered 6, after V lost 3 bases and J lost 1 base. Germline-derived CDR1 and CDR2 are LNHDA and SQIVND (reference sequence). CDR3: CASSIQSGGSYEQYF. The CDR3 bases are TGTGCCAGTAGTATCCAGTCAGGGGGATCCTACGAGCAGTACTTC. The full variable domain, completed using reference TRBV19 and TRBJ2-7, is DGGITQSPKYLFRKEGQNVTLSCEQNLNHDAMYWYRQDPGQGLRLIYYSQIVNDFQKGDIAEGYSVSREKKESFPLTVTSAQKNPTAFYLCASSIQSGGSYEQYFGPGTRLTVT.

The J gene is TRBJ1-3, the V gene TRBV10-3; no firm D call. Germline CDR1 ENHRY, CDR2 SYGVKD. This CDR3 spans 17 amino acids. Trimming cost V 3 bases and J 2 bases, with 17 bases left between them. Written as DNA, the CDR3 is TGTGCCATCAGTGACTACCATACAGCGGTGGCTGGAAACACCATATATTTT. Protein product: CAISDYHTAVAGNTIYF.

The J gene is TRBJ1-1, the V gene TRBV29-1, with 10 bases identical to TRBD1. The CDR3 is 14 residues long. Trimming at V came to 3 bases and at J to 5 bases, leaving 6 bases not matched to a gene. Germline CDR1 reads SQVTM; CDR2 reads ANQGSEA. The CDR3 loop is CSVESDRGRTEAFF. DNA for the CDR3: TGCAGCGTTGAGAGTGACAGGGGGCGGACTGAAGCTTTCTTT.

Here the CDR3 DNA reads TGTGCCAGCAGAGGTCGATGGGGCGGGACCGGGGAGCTGTTTTTT. Translating gives CASRGRWGGTGELFF. The genes are TRBV7-8 and TRBJ2-2; D tentatively reads TRBD1 or TRBD2 (5 bases each). The CDR3 consists of 15 residues. V lost 6 bases to trimming and J lost 5 bases, with 16 bases between them. Per germline, CDR1 SGHVS and CDR2 FQNEAQ.

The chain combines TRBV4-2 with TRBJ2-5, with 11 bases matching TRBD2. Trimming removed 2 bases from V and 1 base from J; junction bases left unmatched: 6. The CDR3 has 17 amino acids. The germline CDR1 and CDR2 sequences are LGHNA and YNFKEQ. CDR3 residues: CASSQQLAGDFQETQYF. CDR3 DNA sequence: TGTGCCAGCAGCCAACAACTAGCGGGAGACTTCCAAGAGACCCAGTACTTC.

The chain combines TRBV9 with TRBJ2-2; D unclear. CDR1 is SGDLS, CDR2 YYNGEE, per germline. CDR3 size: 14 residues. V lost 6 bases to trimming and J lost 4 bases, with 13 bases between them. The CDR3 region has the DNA TGTGCCAGCACCAAAACCCCGCTCACCGGGGAGCTGTTTTTT. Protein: CASTKTPLTGELFF.

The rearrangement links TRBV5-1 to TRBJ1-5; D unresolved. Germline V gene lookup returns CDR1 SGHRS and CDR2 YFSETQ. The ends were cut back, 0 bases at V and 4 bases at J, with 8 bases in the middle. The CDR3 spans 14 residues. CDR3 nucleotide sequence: TGCGCCAGCAGCTTGGATCTGACTAATCAGCCCCAGCATTTT. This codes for CASSLDLTNQPQHF.

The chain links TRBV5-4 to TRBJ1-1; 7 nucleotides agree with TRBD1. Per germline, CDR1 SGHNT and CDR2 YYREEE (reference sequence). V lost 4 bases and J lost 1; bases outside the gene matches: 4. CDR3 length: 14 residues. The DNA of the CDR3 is TGTGCCAGCAGCACGACAGGGCAGAACACTGAAGCTTTCTTT. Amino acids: CASSTTGQNTEAFF.

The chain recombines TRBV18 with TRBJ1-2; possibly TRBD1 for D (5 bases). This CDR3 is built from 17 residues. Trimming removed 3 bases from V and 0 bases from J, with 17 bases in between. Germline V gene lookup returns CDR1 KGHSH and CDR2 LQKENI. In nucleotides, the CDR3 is TGTGCCAGCTCACCCAGGGCCCGGGACCTCGCTAACTATGGCTACACCTTC. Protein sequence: CASSPRARDLANYGYTF.

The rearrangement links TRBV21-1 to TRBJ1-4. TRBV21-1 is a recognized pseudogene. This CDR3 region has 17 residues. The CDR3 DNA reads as TGTGCCAGCAGCGACCCCACCCACTTAGACCATGCTGAAAAACTGTTTTTT. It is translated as CASSDPTHLDHAEKLFF.

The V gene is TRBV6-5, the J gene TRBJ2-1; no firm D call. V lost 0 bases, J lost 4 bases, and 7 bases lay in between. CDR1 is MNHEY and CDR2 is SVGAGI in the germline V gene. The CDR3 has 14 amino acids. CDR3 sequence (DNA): TGTGCCAGCAGTTACTCTTTTGGGTACAATGAGCAGTTCTTC. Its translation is CASSYSFGYNEQFF.

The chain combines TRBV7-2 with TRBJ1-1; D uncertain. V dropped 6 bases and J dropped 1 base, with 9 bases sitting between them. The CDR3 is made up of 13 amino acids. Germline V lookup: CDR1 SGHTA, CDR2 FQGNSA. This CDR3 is CASRGDRNTEAFF. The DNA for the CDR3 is TGTGCCAGCAGGGGAGATAGGAACACTGAAGCTTTCTTT.

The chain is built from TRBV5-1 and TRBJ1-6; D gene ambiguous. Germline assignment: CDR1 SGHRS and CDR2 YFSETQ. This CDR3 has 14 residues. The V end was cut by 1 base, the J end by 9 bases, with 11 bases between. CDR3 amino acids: CASSLRGIGSPLHF. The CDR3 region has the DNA TGCGCCAGCAGCTTGCGGGGAATTGGTTCACCCCTCCACTTT.

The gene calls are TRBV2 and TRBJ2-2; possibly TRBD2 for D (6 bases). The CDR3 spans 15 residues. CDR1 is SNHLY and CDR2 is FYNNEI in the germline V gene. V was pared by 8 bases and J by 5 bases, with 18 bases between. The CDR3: CASRGSVMGTGELFF. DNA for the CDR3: TGTGCCAGCCGGGGGAGTGTTATGGGGACCGGGGAGCTGTTTTTT. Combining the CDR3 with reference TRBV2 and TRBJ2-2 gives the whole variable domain EPEVTQTPSHQVTQMGQEVILRCVPISNHLYFYWYRQILGQKVEFLVSFYNNEISEKSEIFDDQFSVERPDGSNFTLKIRSTKLEDSAMYFCASRGSVMGTGELFFGEGSRLTVL.

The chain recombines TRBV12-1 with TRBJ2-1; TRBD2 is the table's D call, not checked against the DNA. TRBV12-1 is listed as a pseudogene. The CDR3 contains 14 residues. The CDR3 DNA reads TGTGCCAGCAGCCACTTGTGGTACCGTCATGAGCAGTTCTTC. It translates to CASSHLWYRHEQFF.

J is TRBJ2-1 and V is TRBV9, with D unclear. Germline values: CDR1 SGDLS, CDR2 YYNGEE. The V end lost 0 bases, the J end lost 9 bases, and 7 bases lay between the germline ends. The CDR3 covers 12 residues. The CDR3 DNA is TGTGCCAGCAGCGTAGAAAAGGGTGAGCAGTTCTTC. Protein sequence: CASSVEKGEQFF.

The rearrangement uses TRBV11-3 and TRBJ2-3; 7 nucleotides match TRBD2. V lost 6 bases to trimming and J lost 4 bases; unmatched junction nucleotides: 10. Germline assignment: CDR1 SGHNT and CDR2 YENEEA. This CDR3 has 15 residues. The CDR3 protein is CASSPAGTTSDTQYF. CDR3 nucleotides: TGTGCCAGCAGTCCCGCCGGGACTACATCAGATACGCAGTATTTT.

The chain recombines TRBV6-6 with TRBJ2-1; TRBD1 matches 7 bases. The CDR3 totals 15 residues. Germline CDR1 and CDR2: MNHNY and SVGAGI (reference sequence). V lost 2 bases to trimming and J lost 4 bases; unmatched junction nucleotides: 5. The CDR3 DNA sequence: TGTGCCAGCAGTTACCCGACAGGGATGTACAATGAGCAGTTCTTC. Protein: CASSYPTGMYNEQFF.

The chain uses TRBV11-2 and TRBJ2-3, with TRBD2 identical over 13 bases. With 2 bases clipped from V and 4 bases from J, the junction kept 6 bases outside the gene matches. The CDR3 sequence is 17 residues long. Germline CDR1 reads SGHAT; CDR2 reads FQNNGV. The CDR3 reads CASSLRGGTSGADTQYF. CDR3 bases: TGTGCCAGCAGCTTAAGGGGCGGGACTAGCGGGGCAGATACGCAGTATTTT.

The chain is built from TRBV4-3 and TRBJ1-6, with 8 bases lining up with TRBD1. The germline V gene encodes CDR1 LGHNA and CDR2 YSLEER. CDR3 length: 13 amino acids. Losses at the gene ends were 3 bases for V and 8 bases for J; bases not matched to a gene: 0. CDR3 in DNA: TGCGCCAGCAGCCAGGACAGGGATTCACCCCTCCACTTT. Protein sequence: CASSQDRDSPLHF.